This TCR beta chain was documented in a study of immune cell composition in non-small cell lung cancer. The study, taken as a whole, reports: Tumour-associated clones >0.5% occurred in approximately 32% of adenocarcinomas, over 60% of squamous. Tumour TCR-beta clonality showed no significant link to smoking pack-years.

The V and J ends lost 1 base and 1 base, in that order; junction bases with no gene match: 7. The CDR3 runs to 18 residues. Germline loops: CDR1 SGHKS, CDR2 YYEKEE (reference sequence). Comment on this clone: Its matching antigen is unknown.

The assay was immunoSEQ multiplex PCR, and TCRdb's table has in-frame clones only and misses some. The sample consists of 6,000 to 8,500 clones, just under 70% of them appearing once. Template was genomic DNA from frozen, unsorted single-cell suspensions. Material for sequencing was lung tumor tissue. The chain joins TRBV5-5 to TRBJ2-6; 8 bases line up with TRBD1. The sequence came from a human donor with non-small cell lung cancer. CDR3 in DNA: TGTGCCAGCAGCTTGAGAAGACAGGGGCTATCTGGGGCCAACGTCCTGACTTTC. Its protein is CASSLRRQGLSGANVLTF.